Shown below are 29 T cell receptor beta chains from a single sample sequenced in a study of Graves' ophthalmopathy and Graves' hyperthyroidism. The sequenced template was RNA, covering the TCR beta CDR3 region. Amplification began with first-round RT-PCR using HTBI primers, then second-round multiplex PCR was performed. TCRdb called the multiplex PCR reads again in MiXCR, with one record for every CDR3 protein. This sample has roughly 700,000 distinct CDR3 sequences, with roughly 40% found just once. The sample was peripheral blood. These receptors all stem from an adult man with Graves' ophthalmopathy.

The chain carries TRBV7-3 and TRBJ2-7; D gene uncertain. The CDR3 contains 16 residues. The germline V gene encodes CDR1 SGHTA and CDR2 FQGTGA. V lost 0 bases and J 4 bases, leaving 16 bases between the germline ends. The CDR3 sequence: CASSLTGHGAGYEQYF. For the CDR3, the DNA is TGTGCCAGCAGCTTAACAGGCCACGGAGCAGGTTACGAGCAGTACTTC.

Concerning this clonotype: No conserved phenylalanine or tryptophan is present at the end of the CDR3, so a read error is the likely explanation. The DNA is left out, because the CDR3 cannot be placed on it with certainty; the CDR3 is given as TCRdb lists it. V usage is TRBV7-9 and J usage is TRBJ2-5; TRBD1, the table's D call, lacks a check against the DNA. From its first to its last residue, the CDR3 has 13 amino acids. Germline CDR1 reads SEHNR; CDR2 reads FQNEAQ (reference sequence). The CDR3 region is CASSSRDRGFLDL.

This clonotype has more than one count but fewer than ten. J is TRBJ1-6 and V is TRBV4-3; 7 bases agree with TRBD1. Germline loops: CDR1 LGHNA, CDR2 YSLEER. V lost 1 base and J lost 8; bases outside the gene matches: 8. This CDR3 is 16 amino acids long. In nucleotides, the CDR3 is TGCGCCAGCAGCCAAGGTCGGACAGGAAGGGATTCACCCCTCCACTTT. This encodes CASSQGRTGRDSPLHF.

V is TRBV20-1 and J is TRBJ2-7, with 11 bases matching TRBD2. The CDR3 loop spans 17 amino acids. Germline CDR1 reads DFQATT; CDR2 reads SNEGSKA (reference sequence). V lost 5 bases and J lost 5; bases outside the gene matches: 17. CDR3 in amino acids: CSAGGDSIFSGGDEQYF. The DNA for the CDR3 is TGCAGTGCTGGAGGGGACAGCATTTTTAGCGGGGGGGACGAGCAGTACTTC.

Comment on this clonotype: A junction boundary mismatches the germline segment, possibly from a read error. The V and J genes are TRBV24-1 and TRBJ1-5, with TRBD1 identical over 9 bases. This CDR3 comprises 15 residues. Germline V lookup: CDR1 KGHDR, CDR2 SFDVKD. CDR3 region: CASSLSTGGRQPQHF. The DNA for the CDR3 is TGTGCCAGCAGTTTATCAACAGGGGGCAGGCAGCCCCAGCATTTT.

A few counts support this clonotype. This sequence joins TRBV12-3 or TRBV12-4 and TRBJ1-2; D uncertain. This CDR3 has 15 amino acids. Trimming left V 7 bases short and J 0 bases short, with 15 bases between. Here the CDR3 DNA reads TGTGCCAGCACCCTGACCGGGAGATCTAACTATGGCTACACCTTC. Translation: CASTLTGRSNYGYTF.

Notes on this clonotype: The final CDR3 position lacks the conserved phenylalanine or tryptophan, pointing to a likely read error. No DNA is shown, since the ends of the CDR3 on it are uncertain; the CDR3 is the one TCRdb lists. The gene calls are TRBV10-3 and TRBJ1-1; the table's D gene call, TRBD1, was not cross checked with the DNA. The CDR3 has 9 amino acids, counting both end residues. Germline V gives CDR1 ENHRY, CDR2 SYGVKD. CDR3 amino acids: CAIGEQANY.

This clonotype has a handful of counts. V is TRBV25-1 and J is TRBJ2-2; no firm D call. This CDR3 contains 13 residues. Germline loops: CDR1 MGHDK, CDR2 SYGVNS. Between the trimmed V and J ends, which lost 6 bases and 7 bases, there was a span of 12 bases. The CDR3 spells CASRVMLVGELFF. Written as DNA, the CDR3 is TGTGCCAGCAGAGTTATGTTGGTCGGGGAGCTGTTTTTT.

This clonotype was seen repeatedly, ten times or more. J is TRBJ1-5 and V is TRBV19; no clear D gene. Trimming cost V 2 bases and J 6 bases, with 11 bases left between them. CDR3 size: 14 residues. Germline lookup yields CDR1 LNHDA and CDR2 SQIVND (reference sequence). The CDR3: CASSITASSQPQHF. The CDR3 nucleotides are TGTGCCAGTAGTATAACGGCCAGCTCTCAGCCCCAGCATTTT.

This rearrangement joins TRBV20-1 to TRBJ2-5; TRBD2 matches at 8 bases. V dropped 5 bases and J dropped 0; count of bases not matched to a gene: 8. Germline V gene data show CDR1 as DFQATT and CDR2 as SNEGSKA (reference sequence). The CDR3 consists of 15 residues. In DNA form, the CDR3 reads TGCAGTGCTCACCTCCTAGCGGGCGACCAAGAGACCCAGTACTTC. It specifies CSAHLLAGDQETQYF.

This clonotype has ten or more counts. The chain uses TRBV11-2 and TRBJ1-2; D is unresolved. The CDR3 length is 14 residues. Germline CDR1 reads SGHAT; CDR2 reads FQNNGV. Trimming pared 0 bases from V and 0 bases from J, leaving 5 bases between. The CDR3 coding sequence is TGTGCCAGCAGCTTAGACTACGCTAACTATGGCTACACCTTC. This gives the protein CASSLDYANYGYTF.

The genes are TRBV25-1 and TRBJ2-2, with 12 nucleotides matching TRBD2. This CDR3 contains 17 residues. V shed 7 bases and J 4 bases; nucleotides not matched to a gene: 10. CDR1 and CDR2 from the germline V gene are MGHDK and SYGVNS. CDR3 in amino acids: CASTRTSGGFVTGELFF. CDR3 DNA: TGTGCCAGCACCCGAACTAGCGGGGGGTTTGTCACCGGGGAGCTGTTTTTT.

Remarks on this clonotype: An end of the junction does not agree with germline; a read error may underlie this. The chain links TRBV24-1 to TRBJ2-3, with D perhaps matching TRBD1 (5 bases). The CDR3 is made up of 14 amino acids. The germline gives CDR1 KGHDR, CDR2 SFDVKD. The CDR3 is CATSDTPGIDAQYF. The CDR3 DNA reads TGTGCCACCAGTGACACCCCAGGGATAGATGCGCAGTATTTT.

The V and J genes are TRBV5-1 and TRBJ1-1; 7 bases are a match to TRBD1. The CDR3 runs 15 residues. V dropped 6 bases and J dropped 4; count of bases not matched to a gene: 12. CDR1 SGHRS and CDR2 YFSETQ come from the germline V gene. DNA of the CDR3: TGCGCCAGCAAATTAGGAAGACAGGGCGGCACTGAAGCTTTCTTT. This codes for CASKLGRQGGTEAFF.

The CDR3 reads CSVQGAGRETQYF. Here the CDR3 DNA reads TGCAGCGTGCAGGGGGCAGGGAGGGAGACCCAGTACTTC. J is TRBJ2-5 and V is TRBV29-1; TRBD1 matches at 8 bases. V gave up 6 bases and J gave up 5 bases; unmatched junction bases: 8. Per the germline V gene, CDR1 is SQVTM and CDR2 is ANQGSEA. The CDR3 is made up of 13 amino acids.

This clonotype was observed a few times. DNA for the CDR3: TGTGCCAGCAGCGGCTACCCTAGCGGAGCTAAAGAGACCCAGTACTTC. Its translation is CASSGYPSGAKETQYF. V usage is TRBV7-2 and J usage is TRBJ2-5, with 7 bases fitting TRBD2. V dropped 5 bases and J dropped 3; count of bases not matched to a gene: 12. Germline CDR1 is SGHTA and CDR2 is FQGNSA. CDR3 length: 16 amino acids.

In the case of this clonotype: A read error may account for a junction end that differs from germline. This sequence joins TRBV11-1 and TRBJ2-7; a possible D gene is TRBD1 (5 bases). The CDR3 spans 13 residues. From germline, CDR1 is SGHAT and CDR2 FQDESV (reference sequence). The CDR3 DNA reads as TGTGCCAACAGCACAGGAATTTTGGGCGAGCAGTACTTC. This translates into CANSTGILGEQYF.

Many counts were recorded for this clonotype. CDR3 protein: CSVSGRFSYEQYF. Here the CDR3 DNA reads TGCAGCGTTTCCGGGAGATTCTCCTACGAGCAGTACTTC. J is TRBJ2-7 and V is TRBV29-1; a possible D gene is TRBD2 (6 bases). Trimming cost V 5 bases and J 0 bases, with 11 bases left between them. Germline values: CDR1 SQVTM, CDR2 ANQGSEA. This CDR3 has 13 amino acids.

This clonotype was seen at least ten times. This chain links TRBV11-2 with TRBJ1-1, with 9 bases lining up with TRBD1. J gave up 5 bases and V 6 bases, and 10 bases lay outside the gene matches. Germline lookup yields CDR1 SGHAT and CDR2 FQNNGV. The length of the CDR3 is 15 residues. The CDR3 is CASSSDTGGSTEAFF. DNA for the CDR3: TGTGCCAGCAGTTCGGATACAGGGGGCTCGACTGAAGCTTTCTTT.

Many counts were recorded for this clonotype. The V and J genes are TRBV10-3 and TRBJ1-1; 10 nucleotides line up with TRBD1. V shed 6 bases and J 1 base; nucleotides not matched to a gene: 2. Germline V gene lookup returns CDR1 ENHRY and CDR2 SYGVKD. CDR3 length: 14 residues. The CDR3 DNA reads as TGTGCCATCAGAGGGACAGGGGAGAACACTGAAGCTTTCTTT. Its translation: CAIRGTGENTEAFF.

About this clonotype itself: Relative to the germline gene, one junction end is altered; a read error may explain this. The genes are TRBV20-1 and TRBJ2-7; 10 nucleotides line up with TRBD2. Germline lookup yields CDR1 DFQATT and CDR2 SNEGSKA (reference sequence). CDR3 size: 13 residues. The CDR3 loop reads CSASGLAVGEQHF. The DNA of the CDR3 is TGCAGTGCTTCCGGACTAGCGGTCGGGGAGCAGCACTTC.

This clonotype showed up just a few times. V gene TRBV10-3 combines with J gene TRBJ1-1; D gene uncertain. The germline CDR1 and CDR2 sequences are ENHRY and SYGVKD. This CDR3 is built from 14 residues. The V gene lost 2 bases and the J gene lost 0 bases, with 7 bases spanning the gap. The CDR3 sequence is CAISEDIMNTEAFF. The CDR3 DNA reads TGTGCCATCAGTGAGGACATTATGAACACTGAAGCTTTCTTT.

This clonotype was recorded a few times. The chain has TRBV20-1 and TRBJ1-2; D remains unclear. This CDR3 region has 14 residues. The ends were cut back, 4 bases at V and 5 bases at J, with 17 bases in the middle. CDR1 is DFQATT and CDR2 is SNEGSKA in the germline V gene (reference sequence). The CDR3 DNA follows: TGCAGTGCTATTAAACAGCTAATTTCGTATGGCTACACCTTC. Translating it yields CSAIKQLISYGYTF.

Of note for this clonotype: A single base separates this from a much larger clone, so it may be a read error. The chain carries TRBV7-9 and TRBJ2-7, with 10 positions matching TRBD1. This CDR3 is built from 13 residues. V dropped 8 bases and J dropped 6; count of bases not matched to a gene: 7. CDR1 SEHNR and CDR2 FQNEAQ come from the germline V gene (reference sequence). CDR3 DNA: TGTGCCAGCGGCACGGGACAGGGGCGCGAGCAGTACTTC. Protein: CASGTGQGREQYF.

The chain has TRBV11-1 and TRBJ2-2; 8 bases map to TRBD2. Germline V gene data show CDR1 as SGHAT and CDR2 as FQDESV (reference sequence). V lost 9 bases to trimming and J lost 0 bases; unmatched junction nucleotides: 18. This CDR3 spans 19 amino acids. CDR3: CASSPGRGNPFSNTGELFF. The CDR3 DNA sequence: TGTGCCAGTAGCCCCGGGAGGGGGAATCCATTCTCGAACACCGGGGAGCTGTTTTTT.

The CDR3 sequence is CASSVRDRGPYEQYF. The CDR3 bases are TGTGCCAGCAGTGTCCGGGACAGGGGGCCCTACGAGCAGTACTTC. The chain is built from TRBV14 and TRBJ2-7; 12 nucleotides match TRBD1. This CDR3 region has 15 residues. Looked up from germline, CDR1 is SGHDN and CDR2 is FVKESK. V gave up 6 bases and J gave up 2 bases; unmatched junction bases: 5.

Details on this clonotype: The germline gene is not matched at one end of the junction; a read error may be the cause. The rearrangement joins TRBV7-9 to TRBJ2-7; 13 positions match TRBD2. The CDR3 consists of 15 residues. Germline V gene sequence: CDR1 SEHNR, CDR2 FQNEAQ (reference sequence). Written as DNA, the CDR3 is TGCGCCAGCAGCGAAGGACTAGCGGGAGCCTACGAGCAGTACTTC. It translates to CASSEGLAGAYEQYF. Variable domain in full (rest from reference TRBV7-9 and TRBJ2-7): DTGVSQNPRHKITKRGQNVTFRCDPISEHNRLYWYRQTLGQGPEFLTYFQNEAQLEKSRLLSDRFSAERPKGSFSTLEIQRTEQGDSAMYLCASSEGLAGAYEQYFGPGTRLTVT.

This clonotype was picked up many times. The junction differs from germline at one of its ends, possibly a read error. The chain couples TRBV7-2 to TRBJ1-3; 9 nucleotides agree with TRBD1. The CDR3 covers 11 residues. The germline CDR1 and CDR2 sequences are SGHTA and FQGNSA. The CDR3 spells CASSSLGQGTF. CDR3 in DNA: TGTGCCAGCAGCTCATTGGGACAGGGTACGTTT.

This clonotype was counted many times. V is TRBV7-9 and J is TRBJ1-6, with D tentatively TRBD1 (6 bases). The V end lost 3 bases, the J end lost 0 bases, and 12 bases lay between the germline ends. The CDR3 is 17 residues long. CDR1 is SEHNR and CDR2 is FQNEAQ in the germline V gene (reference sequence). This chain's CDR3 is CASSLDSPSSYNSPLHF. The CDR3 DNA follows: TGTGCCAGCAGCTTGGACAGTCCGAGCTCCTATAATTCACCCCTCCACTTT. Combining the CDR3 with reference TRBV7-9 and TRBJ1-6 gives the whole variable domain DTGVSQNPRHKITKRGQNVTFRCDPISEHNRLYWYRQTLGQGPEFLTYFQNEAQLEKSRLLSDRFSAERPKGSFSTLEIQRTEQGDSAMYLCASSLDSPSSYNSPLHFGNGTRLTVT.